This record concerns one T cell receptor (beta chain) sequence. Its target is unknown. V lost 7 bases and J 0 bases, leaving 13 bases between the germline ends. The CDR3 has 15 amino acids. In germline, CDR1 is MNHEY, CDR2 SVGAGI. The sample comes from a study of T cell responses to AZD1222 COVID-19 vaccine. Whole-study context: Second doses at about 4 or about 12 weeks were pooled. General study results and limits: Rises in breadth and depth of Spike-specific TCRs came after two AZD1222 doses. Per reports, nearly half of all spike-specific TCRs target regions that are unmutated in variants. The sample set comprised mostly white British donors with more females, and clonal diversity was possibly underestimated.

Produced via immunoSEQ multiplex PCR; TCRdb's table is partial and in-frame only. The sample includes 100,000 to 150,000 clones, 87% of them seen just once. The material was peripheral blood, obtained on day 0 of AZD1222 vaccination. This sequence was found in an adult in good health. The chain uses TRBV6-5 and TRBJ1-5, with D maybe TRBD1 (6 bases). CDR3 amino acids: CASTTLTGSNQPQHF. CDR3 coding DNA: TGTGCCAGCACTACCCTGACAGGTAGCAATCAGCCCCAGCATTTT.